A selection of T cell receptor beta chains follows, all from one sample in a study of identical twins. TCRdb analysed the 5' RACE reads with MiXCR anew, one entry per CDR3 protein. The sample has around 500,000 distinct CDR3 sequences; approximately 15% are singletons. This same sample was also taken into another study, of yellow fever vaccine responses in identical twins.

Sequences were obtained from CD4+ T cells sorted from blood. Every receptor here comes from a woman younger than 35 in good health. The CDR3 runs from the conserved cysteine through the conserved F or W. The D gene is left open where the match is weak. The size field is filled for only some rows; it gives once, few, many or a size class.

CASSVLAAGTDTQYF TGTGCCAGCAGTGTACTAGCGGCAGGCACAGATACGCAGTATTTT . TRBJ2-3 TRBV6-4 TRBD2
CAWSEGRDTGELFF TGTGCCTGGAGTGAGGGTCGGGACACCGGGGAGCTGTTTTTT . TRBJ2-2 TRBV30 .
CASSLLVGDSYEQYF TGTGCCAGCAGCTTACTTGTAGGGGACTCCTACGAGCAGTACTTC few TRBJ2-7 TRBV7-2 .
CAISEKRAGADTQYF TGTGCCATCAGTGAGAAAAGGGCAGGGGCAGATACGCAGTATTTT few TRBJ2-3 TRBV10-3 .
CASSLDGRDRDQPQHF TGTGCCAGCAGCTTGGACGGCCGGGACAGGGATCAGCCCCAGCATTTT . TRBJ1-5 TRBV7-9 TRBD1
CASRDAGEQFF TGTGCCAGCAGAGACGCCGGGGAGCAGTTCTTC . TRBJ2-1 TRBV6-5 .
CASTSTGGKGADTQYF TGTGCCAGCACCAGCACGGGGGGCAAAGGAGCAGATACGCAGTATTTT many TRBJ2-3 TRBV12-3/TRBV12-4 .
CASRYRGDTEAFF TGTGCCAGCAGATACAGGGGCGACACTGAAGCTTTCTTT many TRBJ1-1 TRBV12-3/TRBV12-4 TRBD1
CASSYAQIIYNEQFF TGTGCCAGCAGTTACGCACAGATCATATACAATGAGCAGTTCTTC few TRBJ2-1 TRBV6-2/TRBV6-3 .
CASSPASRKDEQYF TGTGCCAGCTCCCCTGCTAGCCGGAAGGACGAGCAGTACTTC few TRBJ2-7 TRBV18 .
CSAKAGGTQPQHF TGCAGTGCTAAGGCAGGGGGCACTCAGCCCCAGCATTTT . TRBJ1-5 TRBV20-1 TRBD1
CASSARYEQFF TGTGCCAGCAGTGCCAGATATGAGCAGTTCTTC . TRBJ2-1 TRBV12-3/TRBV12-4 .
CASSRLAGVPNEQFF TGTGCCAGCAGCCGACTAGCGGGAGTACCAAATGAGCAGTTCTTC . TRBJ2-1 TRBV6-1 TRBD2
CASSQDGKETQYF TGTGCCAGCAGCCAAGATGGGAAAGAGACCCAGTACTTC few TRBJ2-5 TRBV4-2 .
CASSYNLHEQFF TGTGCCAGCAGTTACAATTTGCATGAGCAGTTCTTC . TRBJ2-1 TRBV6-5 .